This TCR beta chain was sequenced during a study of blood T cell repertoires in COVID-19. Overall study: Material from acute and convalescent COVID-19 was sourced from the United States, Italy and Spain. T cells, B-cell-depleted T cells, or PBMCs provided the cDNA or gDNA that served as material.

Repertoires were generated with immunoSEQ multiplex PCR, while TCRdb's copy carries only in-frame clones and drops some. The sample lists some 100,000 clones, around 90% occurring once. Source material: peripheral blood. The sequence was obtained from an older woman with acute or convalescent COVID-19.

The CDR3: CASSARVSNTGELFF. Written as DNA, the CDR3 is TGTGCCAGCAGCGCGCGTGTTTCGAACACCGGGGAGCTGTTTTTT. The chain links TRBV9 to TRBJ2-2; D remains unclear. This CDR3 has 15 amino acids. Between the trimmed V and J ends, which lost 3 bases and 0 bases, there was a span of 9 bases. Germline CDR1 SGDLS, CDR2 YYNGEE.